A selection of T cell receptor beta chains follows, all from one sample in a study of T-cell reconstitution after alpha-beta-depleted transplantation in children. TCRdb ran MiXCR on the PCR reads and lists one entry per CDR3 protein. Among roughly 670,000 distinct CDR3 sequences listed, about an eighth were seen once. Sequencing was performed on PBMCs, taken before TCRalphabeta/CD19-depleted stem cell transplant. These receptors all come from a girl aged 2 to 9 with congenital amegakaryocytic thrombocytopenia, due to receive a stem cell transplant. CDR3s include the opening cysteine and the closing phenylalanine or tryptophan. The order of the fields is CDR3 DNA, CDR3 protein, D gene, J gene, CDR3 length, V gene, clone size. A D gene is named only where the DNA matches it firmly. Part of the rows lack a size; the others show once, few, many or a class for expanded clones.

TGTGCCAGCAGCCAAGTAGGGGGACAGGGGGGGTCTGATGAGCAGTTCTTC | CASSQVGGQGGSDEQFF | TRBD1 | TRBJ2-1 | 17 | TRBV3-1 | few
TGTGCCAGCAGCCAAGTTTCCCGGGACAGACTATATGGCTACACCTTC | CASSQVSRDRLYGYTF | TRBD1 | TRBJ1-2 | 16 | TRBV3-1 | many
TGCAGTGCTAGCGAACTAGCCCCCAATGAGCAGTTCTTC | CSASELAPNEQFF | - | TRBJ2-1 | 13 | TRBV20-1 | few
TGTGCCAGCAGTGGGGGACTAGCGGAAGGCAATGAGCAGTTCTTC | CASSGGLAEGNEQFF | TRBD2 | TRBJ2-1 | 15 | TRBV6-1 | -
TGTGCCAGCAGCTTACCAGTGGGGGCCTCGGACCCTCTGTACAATGAGCAGTTCTTC | CASSLPVGASDPLYNEQFF | - | TRBJ2-1 | 19 | TRBV11-2 | -
TGCAGTGCCCTCTCCTACGAGCAGTGCTTC | CSALSYEQCF | - | TRBJ2-7 | 10 | TRBV20-1 | -
TGTGCCAGCACCCGGACCGAGGGTTGGAATGAGCAGTTCTTC | CASTRTEGWNEQFF | - | TRBJ2-1 | 14 | TRBV25-1 | few
TGCAGTGCTTGGACAGGGCGGCGGACTGAAGCTTTCTTT | CSAWTGRRTEAFF | TRBD1 | TRBJ1-1 | 13 | TRBV20-1 | few
TGTGCCAGCAGCTACGACTGGGGGAGCTCCTACGAGCAGTACTTC | CASSYDWGSSYEQYF | - | TRBJ2-7 | 15 | TRBV12-3/TRBV12-4 | many
TGTGCCAGCAAGGGCCAATTCACCGGGGAGCTGTTTTTT | CASKGQFTGELFF | - | TRBJ2-2 | 13 | TRBV9 | few
TGTGCCAGCAGCTTAGGGCCCTACCGGAGCTCCTACAATGAGCAGTTCTTC | CASSLGPYRSSYNEQFF | - | TRBJ2-1 | 17 | TRBV7-8 | -
TGTGCCAGCAGCTTAATGTGGGGGACCTATAACTACGAGCAGTACTTC | CASSLMWGTYNYEQYF | - | TRBJ2-7 | 16 | TRBV11-2 | many